A selection of T cell receptor beta chains follows, all from one sample in a study of T cell responses to AZD1222 COVID-19 vaccine. Only in-frame clones appear in the TCRdb table, and some are missing; sequencing was by immunoSEQ multiplex PCR. The repertoire holds over 100,000 clones, around nine tenths seen once, with 1.7% in the top ten. The sample here was peripheral blood, taken on day 0 of AZD1222 vaccination. These TCRs come from an adult in good health. CDR3s include the opening cysteine and the closing phenylalanine or tryptophan. Some rows have no size entry. The others give once, few or many, or a class for an expanded clone.

v_call: TRBV7-9
clone_size: NA
cdr3_aa: CASSLFQLTEAFF

v_call: TRBV2
clone_size: NA
cdr3_aa: CASSESTGIYYEQYF

v_call: TRBV2
clone_size: NA
cdr3_aa: CASSGDRVNEQYF

v_call: TRBV7-9
clone_size: NA
cdr3_aa: CASSSPGGTDTQYF

v_call: TRBV12-3/TRBV12-4
clone_size: NA
cdr3_aa: CASTSTAYGYTF

v_call: TRBV6-1
clone_size: NA
cdr3_aa: CASREGDGYTF

v_call: TRBV9
clone_size: NA
cdr3_aa: CASSVDDRAQETQYF

v_call: TRBV7-2
clone_size: NA
cdr3_aa: CASVKQGGSQPQHF

v_call: TRBV6-4
clone_size: NA
cdr3_aa: CASSEAGGSYNEQFF

v_call: TRBV13
clone_size: NA
cdr3_aa: CASSPTGPQETQYF

v_call: TRBV10-3
clone_size: once
cdr3_aa: CAISGEGGDTGELFF

v_call: TRBV6-5
clone_size: NA
cdr3_aa: CASTTRTGGYGYTF

v_call: TRBV3-1/TRBV3-2
clone_size: NA
cdr3_aa: CASSQDGRTIYF

v_call: TRBV7-9
clone_size: NA
cdr3_aa: CASSPGGDTQYF

v_call: TRBV5-1
clone_size: NA
cdr3_aa: CASSPGQGAHLSNSPLHF

v_call: TRBV9
clone_size: NA
cdr3_aa: CASSAQTRGNTEAFF

v_call: TRBV29-1
clone_size: NA
cdr3_aa: CSVENHGQGGTNYGYTF

v_call: TRBV20-1
clone_size: NA
cdr3_aa: CSARSYNEQFF

v_call: TRBV5-8
clone_size: NA
cdr3_aa: CASSRGSGQQPQHF

v_call: TRBV5-1
clone_size: NA
cdr3_aa: CASSFEQGRYEQYF

v_call: TRBV7-2
clone_size: NA
cdr3_aa: CASSAGQHQETQYF

v_call: TRBV30
clone_size: NA
cdr3_aa: CAWSNRGRGIPTNYGYTF

v_call: TRBV5-3
clone_size: NA
cdr3_aa: CARSLDADHTDTQYF

v_call: TRBV7-2
clone_size: NA
cdr3_aa: CASSLGLGGENTEAFF

v_call: TRBV5-8
clone_size: NA
cdr3_aa: CASSSVSDSWGPQHF

v_call: TRBV5-1
clone_size: NA
cdr3_aa: CASSWMRGLGQGGTDTQYF

v_call: TRBV11-2
clone_size: NA
cdr3_aa: CASSLRDVAYEQYF

v_call: TRBV5-8
clone_size: NA
cdr3_aa: CASSLGQSLNYGYTF

v_call: TRBV7-2
clone_size: NA
cdr3_aa: CASSFAREAHIQYF

v_call: TRBV11-3
clone_size: NA
cdr3_aa: CASSLGTSGSIETQYF

v_call: TRBV29-1
clone_size: once
cdr3_aa: CSARTGPSEAFF

v_call: TRBV5-1
clone_size: NA
cdr3_aa: CASSPGQGPSAKNTEAFF

v_call: TRBV28
clone_size: NA
cdr3_aa: CASSLGGTGANVLTF

v_call: TRBV11-2
clone_size: few
cdr3_aa: CASSLQLFYNEQFF

v_call: TRBV6-5
clone_size: NA
cdr3_aa: CASSYRGGSIADTQYF

v_call: TRBV14
clone_size: NA
cdr3_aa: CASSPSDRVPSPLHF

v_call: TRBV5-4
clone_size: NA
cdr3_aa: CASSPRGRGVDTGELFF

v_call: TRBV19
clone_size: NA
cdr3_aa: CASSIIGGEAFF

v_call: TRBV4-3
clone_size: NA
cdr3_aa: CASSQDGTSVNNEQFF